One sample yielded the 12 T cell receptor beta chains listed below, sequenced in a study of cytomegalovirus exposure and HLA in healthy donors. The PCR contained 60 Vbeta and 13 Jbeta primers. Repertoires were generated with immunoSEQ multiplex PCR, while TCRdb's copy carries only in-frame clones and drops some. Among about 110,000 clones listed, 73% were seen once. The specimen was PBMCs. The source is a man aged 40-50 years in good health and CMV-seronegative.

In DNA, the CDR3 is TGTGCCAGCAGCCAGGGTTGGGACACTGAAGCTTTCTTT. This codes for CASSQGWDTEAFF. The chain carries TRBV11-3 and TRBJ1-1, with a weak D call TRBD1 (5 bases). The CDR3 has 13 amino acids. V was cut by 5 bases and J by 3 bases, with 10 bases left in between. CDR1 and CDR2 (germline): SGHNT, YENEEA.

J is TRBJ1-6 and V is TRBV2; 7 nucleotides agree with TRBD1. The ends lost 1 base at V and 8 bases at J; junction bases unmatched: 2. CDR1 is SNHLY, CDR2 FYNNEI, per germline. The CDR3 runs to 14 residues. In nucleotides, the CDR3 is TGTGCCAGCAGTGAAGAACAGGGGTATTCACCCCTCCACTTT. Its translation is CASSEEQGYSPLHF. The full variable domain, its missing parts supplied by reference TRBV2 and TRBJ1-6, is EPEVTQTPSHQVTQMGQEVILRCVPISNHLYFYWYRQILGQKVEFLVSFYNNEISEKSEIFDDQFSVERPDGSNFTLKIRSTKLEDSAMYFCASSEEQGYSPLHFGNGTRLTVT.

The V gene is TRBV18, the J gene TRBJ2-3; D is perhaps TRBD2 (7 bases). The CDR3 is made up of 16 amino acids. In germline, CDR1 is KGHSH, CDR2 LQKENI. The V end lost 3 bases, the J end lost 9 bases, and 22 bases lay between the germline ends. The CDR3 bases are TGTGCCAGCTCACCTCCGGGGGGCCGGTCGGCGTCGACGCAGTATTTT. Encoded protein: CASSPPGGRSASTQYF.

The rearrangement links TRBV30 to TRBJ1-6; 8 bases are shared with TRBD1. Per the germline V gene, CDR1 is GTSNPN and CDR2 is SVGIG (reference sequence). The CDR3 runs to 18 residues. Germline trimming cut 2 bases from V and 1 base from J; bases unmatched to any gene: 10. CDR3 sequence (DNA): TGTGCCTGGAGTAACCCCTCAGGGGGCAGTTCCTATAATTCACCCCTCCACTTT. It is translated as CAWSNPSGGSSYNSPLHF. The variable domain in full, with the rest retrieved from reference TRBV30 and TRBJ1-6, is SQTIHQWPATLVQPVGSPLSLECTVEGTSNPNLYWYRQAAGRGLQLLFYSVGIGQISSEVPQNLSASRPQDRQFILSSKKLLLSDSGFYLCAWSNPSGGSSYNSPLHFGNGTRLTVT.

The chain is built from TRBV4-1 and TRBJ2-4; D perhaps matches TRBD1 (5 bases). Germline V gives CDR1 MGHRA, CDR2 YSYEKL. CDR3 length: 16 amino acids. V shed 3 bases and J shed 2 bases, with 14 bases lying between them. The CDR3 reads CASSQTNRGTKNIQYF. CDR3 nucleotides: TGCGCCAGCAGCCAGACGAATAGGGGCACCAAAAACATTCAGTACTTC.

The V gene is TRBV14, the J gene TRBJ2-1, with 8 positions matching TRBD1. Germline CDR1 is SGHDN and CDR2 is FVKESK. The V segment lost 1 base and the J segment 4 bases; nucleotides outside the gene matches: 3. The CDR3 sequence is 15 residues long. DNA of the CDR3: TGTGCCAGCAGCCAAGTAGGACAGGGTTACAATGAGCAGTTCTTC. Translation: CASSQVGQGYNEQFF.

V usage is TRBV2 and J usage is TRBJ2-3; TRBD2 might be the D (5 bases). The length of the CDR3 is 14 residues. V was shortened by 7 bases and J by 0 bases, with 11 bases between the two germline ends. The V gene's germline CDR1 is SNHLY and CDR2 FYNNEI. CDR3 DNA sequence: TGTGCCAGCACCAGGACGGGAAGCACAGATACGCAGTATTTT. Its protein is CASTRTGSTDTQYF.

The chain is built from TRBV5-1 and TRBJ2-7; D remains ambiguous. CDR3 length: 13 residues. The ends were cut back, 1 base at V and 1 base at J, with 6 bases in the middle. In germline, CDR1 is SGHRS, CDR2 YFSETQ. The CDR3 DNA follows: TGCGCCAGCAGCTTGAGCAGGTCCTACGAGCAGTACTTC. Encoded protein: CASSLSRSYEQYF.

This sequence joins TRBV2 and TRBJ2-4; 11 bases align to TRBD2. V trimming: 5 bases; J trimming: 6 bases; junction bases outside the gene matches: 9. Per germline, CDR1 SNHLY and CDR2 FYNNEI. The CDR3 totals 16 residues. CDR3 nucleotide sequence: TGTGCCAGCAGTAATTCGGTAGCGGGGGGGGGAAACATTCAGTACTTC. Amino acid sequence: CASSNSVAGGGNIQYF.

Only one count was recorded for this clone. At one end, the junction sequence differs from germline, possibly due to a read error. CDR3 in amino acids: CASSLVSGPYNEQFF. The CDR3, as DNA: TGTGCTAGCAGCTTGGTTAGCGGCCCCTACAATGAGCAGTTCTTC. The chain has TRBV7-7 and TRBJ2-1, with D possibly being TRBD2 (6 bases). CDR3 length: 15 amino acids. Germline V gene data show CDR1 as SSHAT and CDR2 as FNYEAQ (reference sequence).

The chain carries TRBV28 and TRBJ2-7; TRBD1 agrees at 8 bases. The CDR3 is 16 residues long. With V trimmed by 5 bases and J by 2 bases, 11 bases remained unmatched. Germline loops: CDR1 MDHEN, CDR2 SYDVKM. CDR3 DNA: TGTGCCAGCAGTCCCCTGTTATGGACAGGGACCTACGAGCAGTACTTC. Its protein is CASSPLLWTGTYEQYF.

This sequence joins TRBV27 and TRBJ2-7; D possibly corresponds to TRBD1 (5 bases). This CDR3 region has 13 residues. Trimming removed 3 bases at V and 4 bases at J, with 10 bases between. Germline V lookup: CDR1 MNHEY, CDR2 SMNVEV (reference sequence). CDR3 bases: TGTGCCAGCAGTTTCACAGGATTTTACGAGCAGTACTTC. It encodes CASSFTGFYEQYF.